Following are 30 T cell receptor beta chains from one sample sequenced in a study of early T cells in non-severe SARS-CoV-2 infection. TCRdb processed the 5' RACE reads anew with MiXCR; each CDR3 protein has one entry. The data show 37,000 or so distinct CDR3 sequences, approximately 6.1% seen once. Material for sequencing was whole blood. These receptors came from an adult who was a healthcare worker with PCR-confirmed SARS-CoV-2 infection or an uninfected control (not recorded which).

This clonotype has a count of ten or more. V gene TRBV7-9 combines with J gene TRBJ2-5, with TRBD2 matching over 8 bases. J gave up 4 bases and V 5 bases, and 3 bases lay outside the gene matches. This CDR3 comprises 13 residues. Germline values: CDR1 SEHNR, CDR2 FQNEAQ (reference sequence). The CDR3 nucleotides are TGTGCCAGCAGCACTAGCGGCGCAGAGACCCAGTACTTC. The encoded protein is CASSTSGAETQYF.

This clonotype appeared a few times. This chain links TRBV4-1 with TRBJ1-2; a possible D gene is TRBD1 (6 bases). Germline V gene lookup returns CDR1 MGHRA and CDR2 YSYEKL. The CDR3 covers 15 residues. The V gene lost 1 base and the J gene lost 8 bases, with 17 bases spanning the gap. Here the CDR3 reads CASSQAFKQGDGYTF. The DNA for the CDR3 is TGCGCCAGCAGCCAAGCCTTCAAACAGGGAGACGGCTACACCTTC.

In its sample, this clonotype was seen once. This may arise from a read error, as a much more abundant clone is one base away. The chain recombines TRBV11-2 with TRBJ2-6; D not resolved. CDR1 is SGHAT, CDR2 FQNNGV, per germline. The CDR3 totals 13 residues. Between the trimmed V and J ends, which lost 9 bases and 4 bases, there was a span of 10 bases. The CDR3 region is CARSVSGANVLTF. The CDR3 bases are TGTGCCAGAAGCGTGTCCGGGGCCAACGTCCTGACTTTC.

This clonotype appeared many times. The genes are TRBV24-1 and TRBJ2-5; 7 positions match TRBD2. Trimming removed 4 bases from V and 2 bases from J; junction bases left unmatched: 3. The CDR3 has 14 residues. Germline CDR1 KGHDR, CDR2 SFDVKD. The CDR3 sequence: CATSDPGLQETQYF. CDR3 nucleotides: TGTGCCACCAGTGACCCGGGACTACAAGAGACCCAGTACTTC.

This clonotype was seen repeatedly, ten times or more. The chain employs TRBV7-9 and TRBJ2-1; 7 nucleotides align to TRBD1. CDR1 and CDR2 (germline): SEHNR, FQNEAQ (reference sequence). The CDR3 runs 15 residues. With 5 bases clipped from V and 2 bases from J, the junction kept 6 bases outside the gene matches. The CDR3 reads CASSHTGTAYNEQFF. As DNA, the CDR3 is TGTGCCAGCAGCCATACCGGGACAGCCTACAATGAGCAGTTCTTC.

This clonotype was detected ten times or more. The gene calls are TRBV6-2 or TRBV6-3 and TRBJ1-1; D not resolved. V lost 1 base to trimming and J lost 0 bases, with 9 bases between them. CDR1 and CDR2 (germline): MNHEY, SVGEGT. The CDR3 spans 15 residues. The CDR3: CASSYYPEMNTEAFF. DNA of the CDR3: TGTGCCAGCAGTTACTATCCCGAAATGAACACTGAAGCTTTCTTT.

This clonotype was counted many times. CDR3 sequence (DNA): TGTGCCAGCATGGGAGACCGCTTAGGGGGCAGGAGCACAGATACGCAGTATTTT. This translates into CASMGDRLGGRSTDTQYF. The V gene is TRBV6-1, the J gene TRBJ2-3; 7 bases fit TRBD1. Germline V gene data show CDR1 as MNHNS and CDR2 as SASEGT. V lost 7 bases and J lost 0; bases outside the gene matches: 16. The CDR3 has 18 amino acids.

This clonotype was recorded a few times. V and J are TRBV6-5 and TRBJ2-7; 9 nucleotides align to TRBD1. Germline V gene data show CDR1 as MNHEY and CDR2 as SVGAGI. The V gene end was trimmed by 6 bases and the J gene end by 1 base; junction bases not matched to a gene: 7. The CDR3 spans 15 residues. CDR3 sequence reads: CASSFDRGRSYEQYF. In nucleotides, the CDR3 is TGTGCCAGCAGCTTCGACAGGGGGAGGTCCTACGAGCAGTACTTC.

This clonotype was counted many times. The chain is built from TRBV7-9 and TRBJ1-2, with D perhaps TRBD1 (5 bases). The CDR3 runs 14 residues. Germline-derived CDR1 and CDR2 are SEHNR and FQNEAQ (reference sequence). The V gene lost 8 bases and the J gene lost 1 base, with 14 bases spanning the gap. This CDR3 is CASLSGTLNYGYTF. DNA for the CDR3: TGTGCCAGCCTTTCGGGGACGCTTAACTATGGCTACACCTTC.

In this sample, this clonotype turned up many times. The chain carries TRBV2 and TRBJ1-6; 10 bases fit TRBD1. CDR3 size: 15 residues. Per germline, CDR1 SNHLY and CDR2 FYNNEI. V shed 7 bases, J shed 11 bases, and the junction held 11 bases outside the gene matches. The DNA for the CDR3 is TGTGCCAGCAACCTTCCCGGGACAGGGGTTGCACCCCTCCACTTT. This encodes CASNLPGTGVAPLHF.

V usage is TRBV12-3 or TRBV12-4 and J usage is TRBJ2-2; TRBD2 matches at 10 bases. The CDR3 sequence is 18 residues long. V shed 1 base and J 5 bases; nucleotides not matched to a gene: 10. The CDR3 reads CASSLGTSGMSGTGELFF. The CDR3 DNA is TGTGCCAGCAGTTTAGGAACTAGCGGGATGTCGGGTACCGGGGAGCTGTTTTTT.

V usage is TRBV7-9 and J usage is TRBJ2-5; 8 bases align to TRBD1. Germline assignment: CDR1 SEHNR and CDR2 FQNEAQ (reference sequence). The CDR3 spans 12 residues. The ends lost 8 bases at V and 2 bases at J; junction bases unmatched: 1. CDR3 in DNA: TGTGCCAGCGACAGGGGACAAGAGACCCAGTACTTC. Its protein is CASDRGQETQYF.

The gene calls are TRBV18 and TRBJ1-6; no clear D. The CDR3 has 14 amino acids. V lost 2 bases and J lost 9, with 11 bases in between. Germline-derived CDR1 and CDR2 are KGHSH and LQKENI. The chain's CDR3 is CASSPEGNPSPLHF. The CDR3 coding sequence is TGTGCCAGCTCACCAGAAGGGAACCCTTCACCCCTCCACTTT.

This clonotype was counted many times. V and J are TRBV28 and TRBJ2-2; D perhaps matches TRBD1 (5 bases). The CDR3 totals 13 residues. The germline V gene encodes CDR1 MDHEN and CDR2 SYDVKM. V lost 6 bases and J lost 6, with 11 bases in between. CDR3 DNA: TGTGCCAGCAGCCCCTGGGGCGCCGGGGAGCTGTTTTTT. This encodes CASSPWGAGELFF.

This clonotype appeared a few times. The rearrangement uses TRBV6-5 and TRBJ2-7, with D tentatively TRBD2 (6 bases). This CDR3 comprises 14 residues. Looked up from germline, CDR1 is MNHEY and CDR2 is SVGAGI. With 5 bases removed from V and 5 bases from J, the gap between germline ends came to 16 bases. CDR3: CASSGEAGFDEQYF. In DNA form, the CDR3 reads TGTGCCAGCAGTGGGGAGGCAGGTTTCGACGAGCAGTACTTC.

This clonotype occurred a few times. The J gene is TRBJ2-1, the V gene TRBV10-3; D possibly matches TRBD1 or TRBD2 (5 bases each). CDR1 and CDR2 from the germline V gene are ENHRY and SYGVKD. Trimming pared 4 bases from V and 3 bases from J, leaving 10 bases between. The length of the CDR3 is 14 residues. The CDR3 nucleotides read TGTGCCATCAGTGGGGACCTACTCTACAATGAGCAGTTCTTC. This translates into CAISGDLLYNEQFF.

This chain links TRBV3-1 with TRBJ1-3; D is perhaps TRBD1 (6 bases). The CDR3 spans 14 residues. V lost 2 bases to trimming and J lost 3 bases, with 8 bases between them. Germline CDR1 LGHDT, CDR2 YNNKEL (reference sequence). CDR3 sequence reads: CASSQTDSGNTIYF. CDR3 bases: TGTGCCAGCAGCCAAACGGACAGTGGAAACACCATATATTTT.

The sample holds many counts of this clonotype. CDR3 region: CASSPGMSYEQYF. The CDR3 region has the DNA TGTGCCAGCAGTCCCGGGATGTCCTACGAGCAGTACTTC. V usage is TRBV7-2 and J usage is TRBJ2-7; D might be TRBD2 (5 bases). The CDR3 sequence is 13 residues long. Looked up from germline, CDR1 is SGHTA and CDR2 is FQGNSA. V was cut by 6 bases and J by 1 base, with 10 bases left in between.

This clonotype has at least ten counts. The V call is TRBV19, the J call TRBJ1-5, with TRBD1 identical over 9 bases. Germline trimming cut 7 bases from V and 3 bases from J; bases unmatched to any gene: 4. This CDR3 has 14 amino acids. Germline CDR1 is LNHDA and CDR2 is SQIVND (reference sequence). CDR3 nucleotides: TGTGCCAGTACCCGGACAGGGGTCAATCAGCCCCAGCATTTT. The encoded protein is CASTRTGVNQPQHF. The full variable domain, completed using reference TRBV19 and TRBJ1-5, is DGGITQSPKYLFRKEGQNVTLSCEQNLNHDAMYWYRQDPGQGLRLIYYSQIVNDFQKGDIAEGYSVSREKKESFPLTVTSAQKNPTAFYLCASTRTGVNQPQHFGDGTRLSIL.

As DNA, the CDR3 is TGTGCCAGCAGCAACCGGACTAGCGGGAGCACAGATACGCAGTATTTT. This encodes CASSNRTSGSTDTQYF. The rearrangement links TRBV21-1 to TRBJ2-3; TRBD2, the table's D call, was not compared with the DNA. TRBV21-1 is an annotated pseudogene. This CDR3 is built from 16 residues.

This clonotype rates as medium-sized. The chain links TRBV5-5 to TRBJ2-1; D is possibly TRBD1 or TRBD2 (5 bases each). V lost 4 bases and J 8 bases, leaving 16 bases between the germline ends. The CDR3 contains 14 residues. Germline V gene sequence: CDR1 SGHKS, CDR2 YYEKEE (reference sequence). CDR3 DNA: TGTGCCAGCAGCGGCGGACTGGGCAGGGATGAGCAGTTCTTC. Protein product: CASSGGLGRDEQFF.

The V call is TRBV29-1, the J call TRBJ2-7, with TRBD1 matching over 10 bases. The CDR3 covers 15 residues. Germline CDR1 reads SQVTM; CDR2 reads ANQGSEA. With V trimmed by 4 bases and J by 0 bases, 6 bases remained unmatched. CDR3 in amino acids: CSVVGQGTTSYEQYF. The CDR3 bases are TGCAGCGTTGTGGGACAGGGGACTACCTCCTACGAGCAGTACTTC.

There are many counts of this clonotype. The J gene is TRBJ2-7, the V gene TRBV27; 11 bases align to TRBD2. V trimming: 6 bases; J trimming: 0 bases; junction bases outside the gene matches: 7. The germline V gene encodes CDR1 MNHEY and CDR2 SMNVEV (reference sequence). The CDR3 has 16 amino acids. CDR3 coding DNA: TGTGCCAGCAGCCCTGGGACTAGCGGAAACTCCTACGAGCAGTACTTC. Its translation: CASSPGTSGNSYEQYF.

This clonotype was detected ten times or more. The V call is TRBV5-1, the J call TRBJ1-2; 10 bases align to TRBD1. J lost 6 bases, V lost 0 bases, and 5 bases had no gene match. Germline V CDR1 and CDR2: SGHRS, YFSETQ. This CDR3 region has 15 residues. DNA of the CDR3: TGCGCCAGCAGCTTGGATGGGACAGGGGAAAATGGCTACACCTTC. This translates into CASSLDGTGENGYTF.

There are many counts of this clonotype. The V call is TRBV10-3, the J call TRBJ2-3, with D tentatively TRBD1 or TRBD2 (5 bases each). This CDR3 has 16 amino acids. CDR1 and CDR2 (germline): ENHRY, SYGVKD. Trimming removed 0 bases at V and 6 bases at J, with 16 bases between. The CDR3 DNA follows: TGTGCCATCAGTGAGTCTTCGGGGCAGTCGGGGGATACGCAGTATTTT. Amino acid sequence: CAISESSGQSGDTQYF.

This clonotype was picked up many times. The chain couples TRBV2 to TRBJ2-7, with TRBD1 matching over 8 bases. CDR3 length equals 14 residues. The ends lost 5 bases at V and 4 bases at J; junction bases unmatched: 7. The germline V gene has CDR1 SNHLY and CDR2 FYNNEI. CDR3 residues: CASSFGQGIYEQYF. DNA for the CDR3: TGTGCCAGCAGTTTTGGACAGGGCATTTACGAGCAGTACTTC. Filled out from reference TRBV2 and TRBJ2-7, the complete variable domain reads EPEVTQTPSHQVTQMGQEVILRCVPISNHLYFYWYRQILGQKVEFLVSFYNNEISEKSEIFDDQFSVERPDGSNFTLKIRSTKLEDSAMYFCASSFGQGIYEQYFGPGTRLTVT.

There are many counts of this clonotype. The rearrangement uses TRBV12-3 or TRBV12-4 and TRBJ2-7, with D possibly TRBD2 on 5 matching bases. V lost 7 bases and J 4 bases, leaving 17 bases between the germline ends. The CDR3 runs 14 residues. Here the CDR3 DNA reads TGTGCCAGCACTTTTAGGGAGCAGGTGTACGAGCAGTACTTC. As protein: CASTFREQVYEQYF.

The chain links TRBV11-1 to TRBJ2-3; D is perhaps TRBD1 or TRBD2 (5 bases each). The V end lost 7 bases, the J end lost 6 bases, and 14 bases lay between the germline ends. CDR1 and CDR2 from the germline V gene are SGHAT and FQDESV (reference sequence). CDR3 length: 13 amino acids. CDR3 DNA: TGTGCCAGCAACCTTCGAGGGGTGGATACGCAGTATTTT. Translating it yields CASNLRGVDTQYF.

On this clonotype: A much larger clone sits a single nucleotide away, making a read error possible. V is TRBV28 and J is TRBJ2-7, with D possibly matching TRBD2 (5 bases). Between the trimmed V and J ends, which lost 6 bases and 7 bases, there was a span of 19 bases. The germline V gene has CDR1 MDHEN and CDR2 SYDVKM. The CDR3 is 14 amino acids. The CDR3 protein is CASSLPGARVEQYF. In DNA form, the CDR3 reads TGTGCCAGCAGCCTCCCTGGTGCGAGGGTAGAGCAGTACTTC.

This clonotype was observed many times. The chain recombines TRBV28 with TRBJ1-5; no definite D call. CDR1 and CDR2 (germline): MDHEN, SYDVKM. This CDR3 has 15 residues. V lost 7 bases to trimming and J lost 0 bases, with 13 bases between them. The CDR3 coding sequence is TGTGCCAGCAAAAAGTTGGTTTATAGCAATCAGCCCCAGCATTTT. Translating gives CASKKLVYSNQPQHF.